This T cell receptor (beta chain) was recorded in a study of cytomegalovirus exposure and HLA in healthy donors (dated by TCRdb to 2015 to 2018). With regard to the full study: An earlier analysis of about 530 of the donors reported about 260 Gb of sequence data and some 110 million unique TCR beta sequences obtained from around 170 million T cells. An early release covering roughly 600 HLA-typed donors comprised about 300 gigabases of sequencing data and tens of millions of unique TCR sequences. Of the 300 to 400 genotyped donors, approximately 82% fell in the genetic ancestry cluster associated with self-reported Caucasian donors. The aim of the study was to test whether cataloging public T cell receptors could identify signatures of past pathogen exposure. The T cell repertoires of roughly 660 subjects were profiled by immunosequencing and related to cytomegalovirus serostatus. A separate validation cohort of roughly 130 different subjects was used in addition to the approximately 670-subject first cohort. High-throughput TCR immunosequencing, statistical association of individual TCRs with disease status, and machine learning were combined to predict cytomegalovirus infection status. A later analysis re-analyzed previously published TCR beta repertoires from 666 donors and added high-resolution HLA genotyping to study TCR occurrence patterns. Rather than drawing on any new phenotypic data, the later analysis identified candidate immune exposures from TCR beta sequences and the way those sequences occurred across donors. An earlier analysis of a few hundred of the donors applied high-throughput TCR beta sequencing to assess whether each TCR beta V gene segment acted as functional or pseudogenic. Donor age, sex, ethnicity and CMV serostatus were compiled alongside the repertoire data. Genome-wide SNP genotypes for about 60% of the roughly 700 donors were used in a later genetic analysis, which treated that subset as a discovery cohort. Every repertoire in the discovery cohort had been generated on one and the same sequencing platform. HLA typing included class I and class II loci at four-digit resolution. The number of typed donors differed by locus: about 620-640 for A, B, C, DRB1 and DQB1; 500 to 550 for DQA1; approximately 600 for DPA1; and roughly 490 for DPB1. Four to six DR-DQ haplotypes were handled as single units for association and clustering because linkage in the cohort was strong. On average, 235,054 unique TCR beta nucleotide sequences were sequenced per donor among 300 to 500 genotyped donors of the cohort, with roughly 18% of those sequences being non-productive. The investigation overall reported the following: Most CMV-associated TCR beta chains appeared to be HLA-restricted in a later analysis, and the HLA associations seemed to be driven largely by CMV exposure. Compared with equally common non-associated chains, HLA-associated TCR beta chains in a later analysis were more clonally expanded and had lower generation probabilities. It was suggested by the authors that the approach could potentially be generalized to other disease states and immunological phenotypes. In both the original and validation cohorts, the classifier was reported to diagnose cytomegalovirus status with high specificity and sensitivity. The presence/absence analyses assumed that sequencing depth was roughly uniform across donors, and that assumption may not be true. Linkage disequilibrium might explain the correlated functional status among segregating V segments, but an unknown experimental factor could not be excluded. A few of the identified cytomegalovirus-associated TCR beta chains were confirmed in vitro to be specific for cytomegalovirus antigens. A later genetic analysis reported fewer N-insertions in productive TCRs among donors in an Asian-associated ancestry cluster than the roughly 720-donor mean. This cohort had only TCR beta chains sequenced, and the lack of alpha or paired-chain data limited which features could be detected. A further reported finding was that TCR beta sequences accurately predicted the HLA-A and HLA-B alleles for most subjects in the first cohort. Because counts were too low, seventeen rarely observed V segments, including chromosome 9 orphons, were left out of the earlier analysis of 500 to 650 of the donors. In an earlier analysis of approximately 590 of the donors, most TCR beta V segments were observed in productive rearrangements about 90% or about 30% of the time, broadly matching IMGT annotations. The study gave a list of about 170 TCR beta chains associated with cytomegalovirus. Because some donors lacked HLA typing at each locus, the association tests relied only on the typed subset. A cluster of highly shared sequence variants was judged likely to represent a technical artifact of the sequencing pipeline. Some IMGT-functional V segments, including TRBV6-2 and TRBV6-3, could not be distinguished by the 87-base-pair reads and were therefore excluded. V-gene and J-gene trimming of TCR beta chains was associated with a missense DCLRE1C variant in a later genetic analysis, and the association was replicated in an independent cohort. Several of the top co-occurrence clusters appeared to be linked to parvovirus B19, influenza, CMV and Epstein-Barr virus, according to a later analysis. In a later analysis, about 17,000 TCR beta sequences were associated with specific HLA alleles at a false discovery rate of 0.05. CMV serostatus was the only immune exposure information available for the cohort. Most TCR sequences were seen in very few donors, while some public TCRs were found in many individuals. Assigning TCR associations to individual alleles was difficult when HLA alleles, especially DR and DQ, strongly co-occurred. According to a later analysis, TCR association rates differed among HLA loci, with DRB1 alleles showing the most associated TCRs and HLA-C alleles showing the fewest.

Library preparation used the immunoSEQ multiplex PCR assay. For the multiplex PCR, a mixture combining 60 forward primers for TCR Vbeta segments and 13 reverse primers for TCR Jbeta segments was used. A multiplex PCR assay on genomic DNA amplified the CDR3 region of rearranged TCR beta genes. On the Illumina HiSeq System, the amplified TCR beta libraries were sequenced as 87-base-pair reads. As for how the authors treated the data: In a later analysis, some 80 million unique TCR beta chains were counted across the approximately 620 repertoires, and some 10 million of these chains were shared by at least two donors. Raw reads were error-corrected and collapsed into unique sequences by a nearest-neighbor algorithm in which closely related sequences were merged to remove PCR and sequencing errors. To assign V, D and J gene segments, CDR3 sequences were aligned to IMGT reference sequences. For a sequence to be retained, a match of at least six nucleotides to both a V gene segment and a J gene segment was required. Rearrangements were classified as productive when the CDR3 lacked stop codons and remained in frame with V and J, and all other rearrangements were classified as non-productive. CDR3 was defined by IMGT convention, running from the second conserved V-encoded cysteine to the conserved J-encoded phenylalanine. The earlier analysis of around 640 of the donors excluded sequences that lacked an unambiguous match to a single V gene segment. In an earlier analysis of approximately 560 of the donors, a V segment was called functional when productive rearrangements were above 56.7%, and segregating when the standard deviation between donors exceeded 5%. A statistical classification framework was built for diagnosing cytomegalovirus status from the catalog of TCR beta chain sequences. In a later analysis, V and J genes were assigned by comparing TCR nucleotide sequences against IMGT/GENE-DB human TR gene sequences. A later analysis assigned CDR3 sequences and most-parsimonious VDJ recombination scenarios with the TCRdist pipeline. In a later analysis, every TCR beta chain was defined by the combination of its CDR3 amino acid sequence and its V-gene family, and reads without a unique V-gene family were dropped. To address suspected cross-contamination and a sequencing artifact, a later analysis removed roughly 640 highly shared, low-generation-probability nucleotide sequences. In a later analysis, a clonal expansion index for each public chain was calculated from normalized within-repertoire ranks of inferred template counts. In a later analysis, generation probabilities were computed with a VDJ recombination model fitted to out-of-frame rearrangements, and the resulting probabilities were checked against IGoR. In a later analysis, hypergeometric tests were used to score TCR-TCR, TCR-HLA and TCR-CMV co-occurrence, with a repertoire-size bias correction applied to TCR pairs. A later analysis estimated false discovery rates by permuting HLA or CMV assignments 20 times. In a later analysis, co-occurring TCRs were grouped using DBSCAN, with TCRdist sequence similarity added in when clustering inside HLA-allele-positive subsets. Repertoires with fewer than 30,000 or more than 120,000 public chains were left out of co-occurrence clustering, as were five repertoires with anomalous nucleotide sharing. TCRdb obtained this table from immuneACCESS and retained in-frame rearrangements with V and J assigned. These tables miss some clones; where compared with another copy, unresolved V genes account for less than half of the shortfall, and the remainder is unexplained. Clonal size and the V and J genes are those of that table, whereas D and trimming came from the DNA. The sample table gives 70,000 to 90,000 clones. The ten largest clonotypes hold 3% to 4.5% of the sample.

The cohort comprised some 730 healthy bone marrow donors. At the time of sampling, all cohort members were nominally healthy, though unrecorded immune exposures were likely present. The donor was CMV seropositive and belonged to the group of 250 to 300 seropositive cohort members. Every donor gave a peripheral blood sample, and the peripheral blood mononuclear cells from that sample were used for TCR beta sequencing. The Qiagen DNeasy Blood Extraction Kit was used to extract genomic DNA from the blood cell samples. From the cysteine through the phenylalanine, the CDR3 covers 16 amino acids. The only DNA kept is the CDR3, 48 bases in frame from the first base. Trimming takes 0 bases from V and 0 bases from J, and the germline ends sit 12 bases apart. The germline V gene (reference sequence) sets CDR1 to PRHDT and CDR2 to FYEKMQ. Details on this clone: This receptor's antigen is unknown.

The specimen sequenced was PBMCs. This receptor chain uses TRBV13 and TRBJ2-7; 5 matching bases give a weak D call of TRBD1. This TCR derives from a young man in good health and CMV-seropositive. This receptor has the CDR3 CASSLGLWQGSYEQYF. The nucleotide sequence reads as follows: TGTGCCAGCAGCTTAGGCCTATGGCAGGGCTCCTACGAGCAGTACTTC.